Listed below are T cell receptor beta chains from one sample, sequenced in a study of OX40 agonist ivuxolimab in advanced cancers. Profiled with immunoSEQ multiplex PCR; TCRdb holds only in-frame clones, not every one. The data hold about 65,000 clones, with approximately 89% observed a single time. Sequenced here: CD4+ or CD8+ T cells sorted from blood, sampled in a trial of the OX40 agonist ivuxolimab. The origin of the receptors is an adult with an advanced solid tumor such as melanoma, head and neck, liver or kidney cancer. Each CDR3 is given with its conserved first and last residue. The D gene is left open where the match is weak. Not all rows give a size; the values are once, few, many and, for expanded clones, a class.

CDR3 protein,CDR3 DNA,clone size,J gene,D gene,V gene
CASSTGGSYEQYF,TGTGCCAGTTCGACTGGGGGCTCCTACGAGCAGTACTTC,-,TRBJ2-7,-,TRBV19
CASSSGAFVSGANVLTF,TGTGCCAGCAGTTCAGGGGCATTCGTCTCTGGGGCCAACGTCCTGACTTTC,-,TRBJ2-6,-,TRBV2
CAWSPAYYGYTF,TGTGCCTGGAGTCCGGCATACTATGGCTACACCTTC,-,TRBJ1-2,-,TRBV30
CASSPRWDTEYEQYF,TGTGCCAGCAGTCCCCGGTGGGACACCGAGTACGAGCAGTACTTC,-,TRBJ2-7,-,TRBV27
CASSLQGGSNTEAFF,TGTGCCAGCAGCCTACAAGGGGGTTCGAACACTGAAGCTTTCTTT,-,TRBJ1-1,-,TRBV11-2
CAVQAGGTHTGELFF,TGTGCCGTCCAAGCCGGTGGCACTCACACCGGGGAGCTGTTTTTT,-,TRBJ2-2,-,TRBV10-3
CASSKALGNTEAFF,TGTGCCAGCAGCAAAGCTCTCGGGAACACTGAAGCTTTCTTT,-,TRBJ1-1,-,TRBV21-1
CASSLEKGGSRGNIQYF,TGTGCCAGCAGCTTAGAGAAGGGGGGATCGAGGGGAAACATTCAGTACTTC,-,TRBJ2-4,-,TRBV11-2
CASSSPGGTGGNQPQHF,TGTGCCAGTAGCTCCCCGGGCGGGACAGGGGGCAATCAGCCCCAGCATTTT,few,TRBJ1-5,TRBD1,TRBV19
CASSFSGQGNSPLHF,TGTGCCAGCAGCTTTTCCGGACAGGGCAATTCACCCCTCCACTTT,-,TRBJ1-6,TRBD1,TRBV7-2
CTSSLGAARPPTGELFF,TGCACCAGCAGCCTTGGAGCTGCTCGCCCCCCCACCGGGGAGCTGTTTTTT,-,TRBJ2-2,-,TRBV1
CASSQDRAETQYF,TGTGCCAGCAGCCAAGACAGAGCAGAGACCCAGTACTTC,-,TRBJ2-5,-,TRBV4-2
CASSLDGETYGYTF,TGTGCCAGCAGCCTTGACGGTGAGACCTATGGCTACACCTTC,-,TRBJ1-2,-,TRBV6-5